This T cell receptor beta chain was recorded in a study of blood T cell repertoires in COVID-19. On the study more broadly: COVID-19 samples collected from the United States, Italy and Spain covered acute and convalescent phases.

The CDR3 extends over 15 amino acids. The V gene lost 0 bases and the J gene lost 6 bases, with 12 bases spanning the gap. Germline CDR1 is MNHNS and CDR2 is SASEGT. As originally analysed: It was from reference gene primer amplification that nucleated cell counts were estimated. Measured with immunoSEQ multiplex PCR; TCRdb has only the in-frame clones, and not every one. V, J and clone size derive from that table, while D and trimming were established from the DNA sequence. The sample contains around 100,000 clones, around four fifths of which appear only once. This chain uses TRBV6-1 with TRBJ1-3; no firm D call. The clonotype was recovered from a man between 45 and 60 years old with active or convalescent COVID-19. The material sequenced was peripheral blood. In DNA, the CDR3 is TGTGCCAGCAGTGAAGCGGGCGGGCCCGAAAACACCATATATTTT. Translated, it gives CASSEAGGPENTIYF.